The entry below gives a single T cell receptor beta chain sequence along with its context. Its antigen is as yet unknown. This sample is drawn from a study of T-cell memory formation after mild COVID-19. Notes on the study in general: Contracting CD4+ clones sat mainly in CM and EM; CD8+ in EMRA. There were some responding clones in pre-infection memory, which suggested that cross-reactive memory had joined.

Germline CDR1 and CDR2: SQVTM and ANQGSEA. CDR3 length: 16 amino acids. J lost 1 base, V lost 3 bases, and 8 bases had no gene match. TCRdb reprocessed the 5' RACE reads with MiXCR, giving one entry per CDR3 protein. The sample includes 84,000 or so distinct CDR3 sequences, approximately 15% of them seen just once. The rearrangement uses TRBV29-1 and TRBJ2-2; TRBD1 matches 7 bases. Sequenced input: PBMCs or a T cell subset sorted from them (not recorded which). The sequence came from an adult woman who had mild COVID-19 (a few samples of this study predate the infection). Cell type and time point are not known. The CDR3 here is CSVDVPGTENTGELFF. The CDR3, as DNA: TGCAGCGTTGACGTTCCCGGGACAGAGAACACCGGGGAGCTGTTTTTT.